This record concerns one T cell receptor beta chain sequence. This clonotype showed up just a few times. Its antigen is currently not known. One base away there is no much larger clone; base qualities are not given. These data belong to a study of tumor-infiltrating lymphocytes in primary liver carcinoma listed by TCRdb under 2017. Regarding the study in general: Between late 2015 and early 2016, several patients in China with histopathologically diagnosed primary liver carcinoma had their tumors surgically resected. Of the five patients (three men and two women, aged 30 to 69 years), four had hepatocellular carcinoma and one had combined HCC and intrahepatic cholangiocarcinoma. Tumors of the five patients were stage T1-T3 N0M0 with maximum diameters of 4.2 to 10 cm. Roughly 3.5 to 7.5 million productive TCRbeta reads were obtained per sample, and no significant difference in read depth was found between tissue types. Across five regions of each liver tumor, along with adjacent normal tissue and blood, the study brought together TCRbeta repertoire sequencing, expression microarrays and whole-exome sequencing. A total of 35 or so specimens from 5 patients went through TCRbeta repertoire sequencing, namely 25 tumor regions, 5 adjacent noncancerous liver tissues and 5 peripheral blood samples. Reproducibility between technical replicate repertoires was high, with correlation coefficients above 0.98 and mean shared-clone rates about 0.9. Beyond this particular receptor, the publication reports: With just four to six patients in the study, the authors point out that the findings should be validated in a larger study. Because only the TCR beta chain was sequenced and unpaired alpha chains were not captured, true repertoire diversity is likely underestimated. Consistent with antigen-driven expansion, pairs of tumor regions showed higher repertoire overlap (mean around 36%) than either tumor-adjacent pairs (around 17%) or tumor-blood pairs (roughly 15%). The top 250 clones accounted for a significantly greater share of the repertoire in tumors than in blood (p = 0.039). Comparison of CD4+ and CD8+ T cell repertoires was precluded by the use of bulk unsorted samples.

Blood RNA was extracted from unsorted whole blood using TRIzol reagent, and germline DNA was obtained with the DNeasy Blood & Tissue kit. Chronic HBV infection was present in the patients, and the patients were treatment-naive at sampling. Before surgery, about 4 milliliters of peripheral blood were collected into K2EDTA tubes. A constant-region primer and ProtoScript II reverse transcriptase were used to reverse-transcribe TCRbeta-specific cDNA from about 530 ng total RNA. Three nested multiplex PCR rounds, following a slightly modified ARM-PCR procedure, were used to build the TCRbeta libraries. Each of the first two PCR rounds ran for about 10 cycles using multiplex TRBV1-TRBV30 forward primers together with a Cbeta reverse primer. Sample barcodes and Illumina adapters were added in a final 25-cycle PCR with Deep VentR polymerase. Before sequencing, amplicons of 200-500 bp were purified from gel using a QIAquick gel extraction kit. An Illumina HiSeq 2500 was used to sequence the TCRbeta amplicons with 250-bp paired-end reads. The paper's data handling went like this. Quality trimming of reads was performed with Trimmomatic v0.33, and paired reads were merged with FLASH v1.2.11 so that full CDR3 sequences could be recovered. MiGEC v1.2.1b assigned V, D and J germline segments to the rearranged TCRbeta sequences. Clonotype statistics and Shannon-Wiener diversity indices were computed with VDJtools v1.0.0. To reduce sampling bias, subsequent analyses other than the diversity analysis used only the 250 most abundant clonotypes in each sample. TCRdb cleaned the public reads at Q25 with fastp, built clones with MiXCR and kept in-frame beta chains. For every CDR3 protein sequence, its rows merge into one entry that carries the most common genes and DNA. For this entry, the V and J calls and clone size follow TCRdb and not the study's own pipeline. Counted in this sample were approximately 300,000 distinct CDR3 sequences; more than 55% of them appeared once. Roughly 9% of the sample is taken by the ten largest.

The CDR3 runs 15 residues from the cysteine to the phenylalanine. Only the CDR3 DNA stays, 45 bases, in frame from base 1. Trimming removed 2 bases from V and 10 bases from J, leaving 18 bases between the germline ends. The receptor was isolated from a middle-aged man with primary liver carcinoma and hepatitis B virus infection. What was sequenced was peripheral blood. The chain links TRBV12-3 or TRBV12-4 with TRBJ2-1; 5 matching bases give a weak D call of TRBD1. The DNA is as follows: TGTGCCAGCAGTTTATTGGGTGGGGCGGTCCGAGAGCAGTTCTTC. This encodes CASSLLGGAVREQFF.